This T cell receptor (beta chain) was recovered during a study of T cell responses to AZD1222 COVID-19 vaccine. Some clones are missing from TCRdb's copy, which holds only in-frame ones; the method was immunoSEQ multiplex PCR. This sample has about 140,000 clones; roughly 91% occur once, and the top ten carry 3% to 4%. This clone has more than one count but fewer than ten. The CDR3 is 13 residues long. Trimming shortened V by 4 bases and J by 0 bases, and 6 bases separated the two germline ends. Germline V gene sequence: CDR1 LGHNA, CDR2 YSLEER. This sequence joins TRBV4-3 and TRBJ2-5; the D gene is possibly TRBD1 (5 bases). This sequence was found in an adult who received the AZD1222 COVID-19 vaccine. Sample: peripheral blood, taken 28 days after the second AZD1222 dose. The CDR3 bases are TGCGCCAGCAGCCCACAGGACCAAGAGACCCAGTACTTC. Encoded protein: CASSPQDQETQYF.